The 20 T cell receptor beta chains below come from one sample, sequenced in a study of blood T cell repertoires in COVID-19. Only in-frame clones appear in the TCRdb table, and some are missing; sequencing was by immunoSEQ multiplex PCR. The repertoire consists of roughly 16,000 clones, with around 92% occurring once and the leading ten covering 5.7%. Sequenced input: peripheral blood. Receptor source: a human donor in a cohort sampled during active COVID-19.

The chain has TRBV4-3 and TRBJ2-7; 7 nucleotides match TRBD2. Unmatched junction bases numbered 6, after V lost 0 bases and J lost 4 bases. This CDR3 contains 15 residues. Germline assignment: CDR1 LGHNA and CDR2 YSLEER. CDR3 sequence: CASSQEWVAGYEQYF. CDR3 bases: TGCGCCAGCAGCCAAGAGTGGGTAGCGGGTTACGAGCAGTACTTC.

V gene TRBV9 combines with J gene TRBJ2-1; a weak D match, TRBD1 (6 bases). Germline CDR1 and CDR2: SGDLS and YYNGEE. With 0 bases removed from V and 3 bases from J, the gap between germline ends came to 10 bases. This CDR3 contains 15 residues. The CDR3 loop is CASSVEDSLYNEQFF. CDR3 in DNA: TGTGCCAGCAGCGTAGAGGACAGTCTCTACAATGAGCAGTTCTTC.

As to this clone: At one end the junction does not follow the germline gene, possibly because of a read error. The J gene is TRBJ1-1, the V gene TRBV19, with D perhaps TRBD1 (5 bases). CDR1 is LNHDA and CDR2 is SQIVND in the germline V gene (reference sequence). The CDR3 loop spans 15 amino acids. The CDR3 region has the DNA TGTGCGAGTACCCCGACGCGGGGGTGGGACACTGAAGCTTTCTTT. Translated, it gives CASTPTRGWDTEAFF.

The chain joins TRBV2 to TRBJ1-4; 8 positions agree with TRBD1. V was pared by 8 bases and J by 5 bases, with 7 bases of the junction left unmatched. In germline, CDR1 is SNHLY, CDR2 FYNNEI. The CDR3 loop spans 14 amino acids. CDR3 protein: CASVRQGRNEKLFF. The CDR3 bases are TGTGCCAGCGTAAGACAGGGGCGAAATGAAAAACTGTTTTTT.

The V gene is TRBV6-1, the J gene TRBJ1-1, with D unresolved. This CDR3 is 11 amino acids long. The V end was cut by 1 base, the J end by 7 bases, with 4 bases between. Germline V gene lookup returns CDR1 MNHNS and CDR2 SASEGT. This chain's CDR3 is CASSEGDEAFF. CDR3 in DNA: TGTGCCAGCAGTGAAGGAGATGAAGCTTTCTTT.

In its sample, this clone was seen once. The rearrangement uses TRBV19 and TRBJ2-1; 14 nucleotides align to TRBD2. After removal of 5 bases from V and 8 bases from J, the junction contained 8 bases not matched to a gene. The CDR3 is 16 residues long. The germline V gene has CDR1 LNHDA and CDR2 SQIVND (reference sequence). This CDR3 reads CASSDRLAGGSDEQFF. CDR3 in DNA: TGTGCCAGTAGTGATCGACTAGCGGGAGGGTCGGATGAGCAGTTCTTC. Drawing the rest from reference TRBV19 and TRBJ2-1, the complete variable domain is DGGITQSPKYLFRKEGQNVTLSCEQNLNHDAMYWYRQDPGQGLRLIYYSQIVNDFQKGDIAEGYSVSREKKESFPLTVTSAQKNPTAFYLCASSDRLAGGSDEQFFGPGTRLTVL.

V usage is TRBV2 and J usage is TRBJ2-7; D gene ambiguous. V dropped 1 base and J dropped 3 bases, with 10 bases sitting between them. The CDR3 spans 14 residues. Per germline, CDR1 SNHLY and CDR2 FYNNEI. This CDR3 is CASSEDIDIYEQYF. DNA of the CDR3: TGTGCCAGCAGTGAAGACATAGACATCTACGAGCAGTACTTC.

The J gene is TRBJ2-1, the V gene TRBV3-1 (or the pseudogene TRBV3-2); TRBD1 agrees at 8 bases. This CDR3 spans 15 amino acids. Germline lookup yields CDR1 LGHDT and CDR2 YNNKEL (reference sequence). V lost 1 base to trimming and J lost 3 bases; unmatched junction nucleotides: 2. CDR3 sequence: CASSQAGTGYNEQFF. The CDR3 coding sequence is TGTGCCAGCAGCCAAGCCGGGACAGGCTACAATGAGCAGTTCTTC.

In its sample, this clone was seen once. V usage is TRBV2 and J usage is TRBJ2-3; 15 bases map to TRBD2. The CDR3 consists of 16 residues. Trimming cost V 6 bases and J 6 bases; bases outside gene matches: 7. From germline, CDR1 is SNHLY and CDR2 FYNNEI. CDR3 DNA sequence: TGTGCCAGCAGAATGGGACTAGCGGGAGGTGATGATACGCAGTATTTT. This codes for CASRMGLAGGDDTQYF.

The chain couples TRBV18 to TRBJ2-2, with 9 bases identical to TRBD2. The germline CDR1 and CDR2 sequences are KGHSH and LQKENI. The CDR3 length is 15 residues. Trimming at V came to 4 bases and at J to 0 bases, leaving 0 bases not matched to a gene. The CDR3, as DNA: TGTGCCAGCTCACTAGCGGGGGCGAACACCGGGGAGCTGTTTTTT. Protein: CASSLAGANTGELFF. Supplemented by reference TRBV18 and TRBJ2-2, the full variable domain reads NAGVMQNPRHLVRRRGQEARLRCSPMKGHSHVYWYRQLPEEGLKFMVYLQKENIIDESGMPKERFSAEFPKEGPSILRIQQVVRGDSAAYFCASSLAGANTGELFFGEGSRLTVL.

The V gene is TRBV27, the J gene TRBJ1-5; TRBD1 matches at 7 bases. The trim removed 2 bases at V and 5 bases at J, leaving 0 bases unmatched. Germline V gene sequence: CDR1 MNHEY, CDR2 SMNVEV (reference sequence). This CDR3 spans 13 amino acids. The CDR3 here is CASSLGQDQPQHF. DNA of the CDR3: TGTGCCAGCAGTTTAGGACAGGATCAGCCCCAGCATTTT.

The chain employs TRBV19 and TRBJ2-7; 9 nucleotides align to TRBD1. J lost 3 bases, V lost 10 bases, and 7 bases had no gene match. Germline loops: CDR1 LNHDA, CDR2 SQIVND (reference sequence). CDR3 length equals 13 residues. The CDR3 bases are TGTGCCACTGGGACAGGGTTGAACTACGAGCAGTACTTC. Amino acids: CATGTGLNYEQYF.

V gene TRBV6-5 combines with J gene TRBJ2-3; 9 bases line up with TRBD2. V trimming: 2 bases; J trimming: 6 bases; junction bases outside the gene matches: 6. Germline loops: CDR1 MNHEY, CDR2 SVGAGI. The CDR3 runs to 15 residues. The CDR3 nucleotides are TGTGCCAGCAGTTACGGCGGGGGGGCTTACGATACGCAGTATTTT. Translated: CASSYGGGAYDTQYF.

The chain recombines TRBV29-1 with TRBJ1-1, with D unresolved. The V gene lost 2 bases and the J gene lost 11 bases, with 9 bases spanning the gap. Per the germline V gene, CDR1 is SQVTM and CDR2 is ANQGSEA. This CDR3 spans 10 amino acids. This chain's CDR3 is CSVEKGRAFF. The DNA for the CDR3 is TGCAGCGTTGAAAAAGGGAGGGCTTTCTTT.

The chain uses TRBV6-5 and TRBJ2-7; no definite D call. The germline V gene has CDR1 MNHEY and CDR2 SVGAGI. The CDR3 extends over 14 amino acids. Trimming removed 7 bases from V and 0 bases from J, with 13 bases in between. The CDR3 is CASTYTSGSYEQYF. Written as DNA, the CDR3 is TGTGCCAGCACCTATACATCGGGCTCCTACGAGCAGTACTTC.

The V and J genes are TRBV11-2 and TRBJ2-2, with 7 nucleotides matching TRBD2. Trimming removed 0 bases from V and 2 bases from J; junction bases left unmatched: 6. CDR1 and CDR2 from the germline V gene are SGHAT and FQNNGV. The CDR3 consists of 17 residues. The DNA for the CDR3 is TGTGCCAGCAGCTTAGATAAGAGCGGGGAAAACACCGGGGAGCTGTTTTTT. Translation gives CASSLDKSGENTGELFF. The entire variable domain, with the rest obtained from reference TRBV11-2 and TRBJ2-2, is as follows: EAGVAQSPRYKIIEKRQSVAFWCNPISGHATLYWYQQILGQGPKLLIQFQNNGVVDDSQLPKDRFSAERLKGVDSTLKIQPAKLEDSAVYLCASSLDKSGENTGELFFGEGSRLTVL.

V is TRBV28 and J is TRBJ2-4; TRBD2 agrees at 8 bases. Germline-derived CDR1 and CDR2 are MDHEN and SYDVKM. With V trimmed by 5 bases and J by 3 bases, 15 bases remained unmatched. The CDR3 is 18 residues long. The CDR3 spells CASSRLLSTRGGKNIQYF. DNA for the CDR3: TGTGCCAGCAGTCGACTTTTGTCAACACGGGGGGGCAAAAACATTCAGTACTTC.

J is TRBJ2-3 and V is TRBV11-3, with 7 nucleotides matching TRBD2. The CDR3 length is 15 residues. The ends lost 0 bases at V and 4 bases at J; junction bases unmatched: 4. In germline, CDR1 is SGHNT, CDR2 YENEEA. The CDR3: CASSLESSGSDTQYF. The CDR3, as DNA: TGTGCCAGCAGCTTAGAGTCTAGCGGTTCAGATACGCAGTATTTT.

J is TRBJ2-5 and V is TRBV6-2 or TRBV6-3; D might be TRBD1 (6 bases). Germline V gives CDR1 MNHEY, CDR2 SVGEGT. The CDR3 spans 15 residues. Trimming stripped 1 base from V and 5 bases from J, with 14 bases between. The CDR3 protein is CASSYFTGLRETQYF. The DNA of the CDR3 is TGTGCCAGCAGTTACTTCACAGGGTTGAGGGAGACCCAGTACTTC.

This CDR3 reads CASSLLGTSGEETQYF. Written as DNA, the CDR3 is TGTGCCAGCAGTTTATTAGGGACTAGCGGGGAAGAGACCCAGTACTTC. This rearrangement joins TRBV27 to TRBJ2-5; TRBD2 matches at 13 bases. V gave up 1 base and J gave up 3 bases; unmatched junction bases: 2. The CDR3 is 16 residues long. Germline CDR1 MNHEY, CDR2 SMNVEV (reference sequence).